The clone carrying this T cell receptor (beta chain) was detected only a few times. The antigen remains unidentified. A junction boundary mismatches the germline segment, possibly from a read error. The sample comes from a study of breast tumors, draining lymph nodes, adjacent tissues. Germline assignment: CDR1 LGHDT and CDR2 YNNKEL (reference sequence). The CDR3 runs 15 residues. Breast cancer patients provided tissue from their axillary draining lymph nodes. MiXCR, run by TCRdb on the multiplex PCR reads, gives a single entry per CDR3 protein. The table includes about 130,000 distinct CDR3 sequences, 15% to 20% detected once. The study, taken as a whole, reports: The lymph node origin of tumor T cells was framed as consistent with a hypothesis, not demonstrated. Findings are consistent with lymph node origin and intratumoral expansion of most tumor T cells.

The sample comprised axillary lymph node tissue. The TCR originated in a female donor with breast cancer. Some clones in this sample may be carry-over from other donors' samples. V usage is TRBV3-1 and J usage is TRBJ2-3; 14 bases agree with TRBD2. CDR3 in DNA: TGTGCCAGCAGCCAAGCTCCGACTAGCGGGGGGGCAGGTTTCTTT. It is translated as CASSQAPTSGGAGFF.